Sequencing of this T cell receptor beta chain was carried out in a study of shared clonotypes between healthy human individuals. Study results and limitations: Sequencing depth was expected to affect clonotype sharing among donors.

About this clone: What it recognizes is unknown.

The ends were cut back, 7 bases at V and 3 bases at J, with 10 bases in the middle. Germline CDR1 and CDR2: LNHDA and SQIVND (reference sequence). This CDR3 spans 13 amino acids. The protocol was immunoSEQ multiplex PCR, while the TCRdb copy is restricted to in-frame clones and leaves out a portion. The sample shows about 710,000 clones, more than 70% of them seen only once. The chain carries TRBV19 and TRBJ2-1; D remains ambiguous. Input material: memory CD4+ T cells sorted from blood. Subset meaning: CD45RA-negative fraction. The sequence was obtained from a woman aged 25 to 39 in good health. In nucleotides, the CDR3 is TGTGCCAGTAAAAGCCTCTTCTACAATGAGCAGTTCTTC. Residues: CASKSLFYNEQFF.